This T cell receptor (beta chain) comes out of a study of T cells in Graves' hyperthyroidism and ophthalmopathy. Notes on the study in general: Stable hyperthyroidism was separated from ophthalmopathy by a model based on 13 V-J features.

It was considered stable Graves' hyperthyroidism when ophthalmopathy did not progress within 18 months. Cells are PBMCs isolated from roughly 9.3 ml of fresh blood. From RNA transcripts, TCR beta CDR3 regions were amplified. Carried out on the TCR CDR3, a first-round RT-PCR used the HTBI primer set. TCRdb re-called the multiplex PCR reads through MiXCR, storing one row per CDR3 protein. The table records under 250,000 distinct CDR3 sequences, over 15% of them present only once. At least ten counts were recorded for this clonotype. The antigen remains unidentified. CDR1 SGHRS and CDR2 YFSETQ come from the germline V gene. The junction had 6 bases not matched to a gene; V was cut back by 4 bases and J by 4 bases. The CDR3 is 16 amino acids.

The rearrangement uses TRBV5-1 and TRBJ2-3; 13 bases fit TRBD2. Sequencing used blood. This clonotype was sampled from a man aged 45-65 years with Graves' hyperthyroidism. The CDR3 is CASSPGLAGYADTQYF. The CDR3 region has the DNA TGCGCCAGCAGCCCGGGACTAGCGGGATATGCAGATACGCAGTATTTT.